This T cell receptor (beta chain) was identified in a study of shared T cell receptors in the human thymus. Libraries were prepared by immunoSEQ multiplex PCR; TCRdb keeps only in-frame clonotypes and omits some of them. The profile shows some 640,000 clones, approximately 87% of them singletons. The sample holds one count of this clone. These same data were also listed under a study on human thymus T cells. That report notes: Thymic resections from corrective heart surgery supplied the tissue. Both thymic and peripheral blood repertoires showed apparently biased V and J usage. In unrelated individuals, thymic repertoires overlapped highly, according to related research.

The source is a boy under two years old with a congenital heart defect. Material for sequencing was thymocytes.

CDR3 in amino acids: CASSPTVSYEQYF. CDR3 nucleotide sequence: TGCGCCAGCAGCCCGACAGTATCCTACGAGCAGTACTTC. J is TRBJ2-7 and V is TRBV5-1; D perhaps matches TRBD1 (5 bases). Trimming cost V 4 bases and J 1 base, with 9 bases left between them. CDR3 length equals 13 residues. Germline V gene data show CDR1 as SGHRS and CDR2 as YFSETQ.